Following are 19 T cell receptor beta chains from one sample sequenced in a study of blood T cell repertoires in COVID-19 (dated by TCRdb to about 2020). Library preparation employed the immunoSEQ multiplex PCR assay. Sourced from immuneACCESS, this table was stored by TCRdb with only in-frame sequences that have V and J called. A share of the clones is absent; for the studies checked, an unresolved V gene accounts for under half, and the remainder has no known explanation. The sample table lists some 290,000 clones, over 85% of them with a count of one. In total, the top ten clones hold over 8.5% of the sample. Source material: peripheral blood. The source is a woman aged 25 to 39 with COVID-19, enrolled during active disease.

The chain recombines TRBV6-6 with TRBJ2-3; 9 nucleotides agree with TRBD1. The CDR3 contains 15 residues. From germline, CDR1 is MNHNY and CDR2 SVGAGI (reference sequence). V lost 2 bases to trimming and J lost 0 bases; unmatched junction nucleotides: 0. CDR3 sequence reads: CASSYGQGSTDTQYF. DNA for the CDR3: TGTGCCAGCAGTTACGGACAGGGGAGCACAGATACGCAGTATTTT.

This chain uses TRBV3-1 (or the pseudogene TRBV3-2) with TRBJ2-5, with TRBD1 matching 8 bases. Trimming took 5 bases from V and 5 from J; bases not matched to a gene: 4. The CDR3 contains 13 residues. Germline V lookup: CDR1 LGHDT, CDR2 YNNKEL (reference sequence). The DNA for the CDR3 is TGTGCCAGCAGCTTCAGGGGGCGCGAGACCCAGTACTTC. The encoded protein is CASSFRGRETQYF.

The chain has TRBV4-1 and TRBJ1-5; D uncertain. V was shortened by 2 bases and J by 4 bases, with 15 bases between the two germline ends. Germline-derived CDR1 and CDR2 are MGHRA and YSYEKL. The CDR3 runs 16 residues. The CDR3 loop is CASSQLLRGDNQPQHF. The CDR3 bases are TGCGCCAGCAGCCAACTCCTTCGGGGTGATAATCAGCCCCAGCATTTT.

The chain couples TRBV7-2 to TRBJ2-4, with TRBD2 identical over 8 bases. Unmatched junction bases numbered 6, after V lost 5 bases and J lost 6 bases. CDR1 and CDR2 from the germline V gene are SGHTA and FQGNSA. The CDR3 is 14 residues long. CDR3 residues: CASSPGGAPNIQYF. The CDR3, as DNA: TGTGCCAGCAGCCCGGGGGGGGCTCCAAACATTCAGTACTTC.

CDR3 amino acids: CASSSGFFDEQFF. The CDR3 DNA sequence: TGTGCCAGCAGTAGCGGTTTTTTTGATGAGCAGTTCTTC. V is TRBV2 and J is TRBJ2-1; weak D call: TRBD2 (5 bases). The CDR3 runs 13 residues. In germline, CDR1 is SNHLY, CDR2 FYNNEI. Trimming left V 5 bases short and J 8 bases short, with 13 bases between. Based on the CDR3 plus reference TRBV2 and TRBJ2-1, the full variable domain is EPEVTQTPSHQVTQMGQEVILRCVPISNHLYFYWYRQILGQKVEFLVSFYNNEISEKSEIFDDQFSVERPDGSNFTLKIRSTKLEDSAMYFCASSSGFFDEQFFGPGTRLTVL.

The rearrangement joins TRBV13 to TRBJ1-6; 7 nucleotides align to TRBD1. Trimming at V came to 2 bases and at J to 8 bases, leaving 27 bases not matched to a gene. This CDR3 region has 22 residues. Germline CDR1 PRHDT, CDR2 FYEKMQ (reference sequence). The CDR3 DNA reads TGTGCCAGCAGCTTAATCGACTATACAGGGGCCCCTGGAGGGACGCCCCATTCACCCCTCCACTTT. It specifies CASSLIDYTGAPGGTPHSPLHF.

This clone was seen a few times. The V call is TRBV18, the J call TRBJ1-1, with TRBD1 identical over 9 bases. The junction had 4 bases not matched to a gene; V was cut back by 4 bases and J by 4 bases. The CDR3 has 14 residues. Per the germline V gene, CDR1 is KGHSH and CDR2 is LQKENI. DNA of the CDR3: TGTGCCAGCTCACTCGGGACAGGGCCCACTGAAGCTTTCTTT. Protein: CASSLGTGPTEAFF. The entire variable domain, with the rest obtained from reference TRBV18 and TRBJ1-1, is as follows: NAGVMQNPRHLVRRRGQEARLRCSPMKGHSHVYWYRQLPEEGLKFMVYLQKENIIDESGMPKERFSAEFPKEGPSILRIQQVVRGDSAAYFCASSLGTGPTEAFFGQGTRLTVV.

The V and J genes are TRBV11-2 and TRBJ1-2, with D possibly being TRBD1 (5 bases). The CDR3 spans 16 residues. The V end was cut by 3 bases, the J end by 8 bases, with 22 bases between. Germline V gene sequence: CDR1 SGHAT, CDR2 FQNNGV. Here the CDR3 reads CASSFPVWEGKVGYTF. The CDR3, as DNA: TGTGCCAGCAGCTTTCCCGTTTGGGAGGGGAAAGTGGGCTACACCTTC.

The rearrangement links TRBV28 to TRBJ1-4, with 8 nucleotides matching TRBD1. J was trimmed by 8 bases and V by 2 bases; bases with no gene match: 7. Germline loops: CDR1 MDHEN, CDR2 SYDVKM. The length of the CDR3 is 15 residues. CDR3 nucleotides: TGTGCCAGCAGTTTAAACAGGGGGATAAGAGAAAAACTGTTTTTT. It encodes CASSLNRGIREKLFF.

The chain uses TRBV27 and TRBJ1-5; 9 nucleotides match TRBD1. CDR3 length: 14 residues. The germline V gene has CDR1 MNHEY and CDR2 SMNVEV (reference sequence). Trimming took 8 bases from V and 3 from J; bases not matched to a gene: 5. The CDR3 DNA is TGTGCCAGCGGCGGGGACAGGGTCAATCAGCCCCAGCATTTT. This gives the protein CASGGDRVNQPQHF.

V usage is TRBV19 and J usage is TRBJ1-4; 10 bases match TRBD1. V gave up 3 bases and J gave up 9 bases; unmatched junction bases: 10. CDR1 is LNHDA, CDR2 SQIVND, per germline (reference sequence). This CDR3 has 16 amino acids. The CDR3 bases are TGTGCCAGTAGTATCCCCTCGGGACAGGGGCATCAAAAACTGTTTTTT. Its translation is CASSIPSGQGHQKLFF.

This clone was found once. The chain joins TRBV2 to TRBJ2-3; 10 bases match TRBD2. The germline gives CDR1 SNHLY, CDR2 FYNNEI. V gave up 6 bases and J gave up 2 bases; unmatched junction bases: 5. The length of the CDR3 is 15 residues. The CDR3 nucleotides are TGTGCCAGCAGCGTAGCGGGGGGATACACAGATACGCAGTATTTT. As protein: CASSVAGGYTDTQYF.

This chain joins TRBV2 and TRBJ1-6; possible D gene TRBD1, 5 bases. Per the germline V gene, CDR1 is SNHLY and CDR2 is FYNNEI. V was trimmed by 1 base and J by 9 bases, leaving 10 bases between them. The CDR3 spans 14 residues. The CDR3 region is CASSEVQGRSPLHF. The CDR3 DNA reads as TGTGCCAGCAGTGAAGTTCAGGGTCGTTCACCCCTCCACTTT. Full variable domain (missing parts from reference TRBV2 and TRBJ1-6): EPEVTQTPSHQVTQMGQEVILRCVPISNHLYFYWYRQILGQKVEFLVSFYNNEISEKSEIFDDQFSVERPDGSNFTLKIRSTKLEDSAMYFCASSEVQGRSPLHFGNGTRLTVT.

This clone was seen a single time. V and J are TRBV19 and TRBJ1-5; 7 bases match TRBD1. The CDR3 has 15 residues. CDR1 is LNHDA and CDR2 is SQIVND in the germline V gene (reference sequence). Trimming cost V 0 bases and J 3 bases; bases outside gene matches: 2. The CDR3 region is CASSIETGYNQPQHF. In DNA form, the CDR3 reads TGTGCCAGTAGTATAGAGACAGGGTACAATCAGCCCCAGCATTTT.

The chain is built from TRBV10-3 and TRBJ1-5; the match to TRBD1 covers 10 bases. V shed 0 bases, J shed 7 bases, and the junction held 3 bases outside the gene matches. The V gene's germline CDR1 is ENHRY and CDR2 SYGVKD. This CDR3 has 15 amino acids. CDR3 nucleotide sequence: TGTGCCATCAGTGAGTCGGGACAGGGGATCCAGCCCCAGCATTTT. This codes for CAISESGQGIQPQHF.

The genes are TRBV4-1 and TRBJ1-6; 7 positions agree with TRBD1. The CDR3 loop spans 15 amino acids. Germline lookup yields CDR1 MGHRA and CDR2 YSYEKL. The V gene end was trimmed by 4 bases and the J gene end by 9 bases; junction bases not matched to a gene: 9. This chain's CDR3 is CASSLGGAISSPLHF. CDR3 sequence (DNA): TGCGCCAGCAGCCTAGGGGGCGCGATAAGTTCACCCCTCCACTTT.

The chain combines TRBV4-1 with TRBJ2-6, with D possibly being TRBD2 (6 bases). Germline CDR1 MGHRA, CDR2 YSYEKL. The CDR3 is 16 residues long. Trimming cost V 1 base and J 4 bases, with 11 bases left between them. CDR3 residues: CASSQVGGWGANVLTF. As DNA, the CDR3 is TGCGCCAGCAGCCAAGTGGGAGGCTGGGGGGCCAACGTCCTGACTTTC.

In this sample, this clone turned up once. V gene TRBV19 combines with J gene TRBJ1-2, with a tentative D call TRBD1 (6 bases). This CDR3 comprises 14 residues. Germline V CDR1 and CDR2: LNHDA, SQIVND (reference sequence). The V gene lost 4 bases and the J gene lost 6 bases, with 15 bases spanning the gap. The CDR3 spells CASSTMGAQNGYTF. CDR3 DNA: TGTGCCAGTAGTACCATGGGGGCCCAGAATGGCTACACCTTC.

The rearrangement joins TRBV24-1 to TRBJ2-1; 10 bases align to TRBD2. V gave up 0 bases and J gave up 8 bases; unmatched junction bases: 6. Per the germline V gene, CDR1 is KGHDR and CDR2 is SFDVKD. The CDR3 is 16 residues long. The CDR3 is CATSDLQERGGHEQFF. The DNA for the CDR3 is TGTGCCACCAGTGATTTGCAAGAGCGGGGGGGCCATGAGCAGTTCTTC.